This T cell receptor (beta chain) was captured by sequencing in a study of PD-1 blockade in classical Hodgkin lymphoma. This CDR3 is 16 amino acids long. Trimming took 6 bases from V and 4 from J; bases not matched to a gene: 12. Germline V CDR1 and CDR2: LNHDA, SQIVND (reference sequence). This clone was observed once. TCRdb's copy holds only in-frame clones and misses some; the assay was immunoSEQ multiplex PCR. The top ten clones hold approximately 2.6% of a sample with about 27,000 clones, roughly 80% of them seen once. All patients relapsed after autologous stem cell transplantation, and brentuximab vedotin exposure varied. CD4+ T cells were purified from thawed PBMCs by magnetic negative selection. Progressive disease, partial response or complete response was each patient's best response.

The sequencing here drew on CD4+ T cells from blood, taken at baseline. V and J are TRBV19 and TRBJ2-5; 9 nucleotides agree with TRBD1. The TCR comes from a human donor with classical Hodgkin lymphoma. CDR3 nucleotides: TGTGCCAGTAGCCATATACAGGGGGCAAGAGGAGAGACCCAGTACTTC. It is translated as CASSHIQGARGETQYF. Full variable domain (missing parts from reference TRBV19 and TRBJ2-5): DGGITQSPKYLFRKEGQNVTLSCEQNLNHDAMYWYRQDPGQGLRLIYYSQIVNDFQKGDIAEGYSVSREKKESFPLTVTSAQKNPTAFYLCASSHIQGARGETQYFGPGTRLLVL.